The 20 T cell receptor beta chains given below trace back to one sample, sequenced in a study of blood T cell repertoires in COVID-19. The protocol was immunoSEQ multiplex PCR, while the TCRdb copy is restricted to in-frame clones and leaves out a portion. The table has about 49,000 clones, around 87% seen once. Sequencing was carried out using peripheral blood. The receptors were sampled from a woman aged 80 or over with COVID-19, enrolled during active disease.

The chain recombines TRBV2 with TRBJ2-1, with 10 bases aligning to TRBD2. CDR1 is SNHLY, CDR2 FYNNEI, per germline. Trimming cost V 3 bases and J 6 bases; bases outside gene matches: 2. CDR3 length: 14 residues. CDR3: CASSDSGGVNEQFF. DNA of the CDR3: TGTGCCAGCAGTGACAGCGGGGGGGTCAATGAGCAGTTCTTC.

This chain uses TRBV11-1 with TRBJ1-2, with TRBD1 matching 11 bases. The CDR3 extends over 14 amino acids. Germline V lookup: CDR1 SGHAT, CDR2 FQDESV (reference sequence). V shed 5 bases, J shed 8 bases, and the junction held 7 bases outside the gene matches. CDR3 bases: TGTGCCAGCAGCCGCGGACAGGGGGCGCGCGGCTACACCTTC. Translated, it gives CASSRGQGARGYTF.

CDR3 DNA sequence: TGCGCCAGCAGCACGGACAGGGGGCTAGGCGGGGAGCTGTTTTTT. Encoded protein: CASSTDRGLGGELFF. The rearrangement links TRBV5-1 to TRBJ2-2; 11 bases are a match to TRBD1. The V segment lost 4 bases and the J segment 7 bases; nucleotides outside the gene matches: 6. CDR3 length equals 15 residues. Germline V gives CDR1 SGHRS, CDR2 YFSETQ.

This rearrangement joins TRBV28 to TRBJ1-5; no reliable D call. The CDR3 loop spans 12 amino acids. The germline V gene has CDR1 MDHEN and CDR2 SYDVKM. V was trimmed by 10 bases and J by 4 bases, leaving 11 bases between them. CDR3 nucleotide sequence: TGTGCCACCTATGAACTGAATCAGCCCCAGCATTTT. This gives the protein CATYELNQPQHF.

The V gene is TRBV18, the J gene TRBJ2-7; 9 bases are a match to TRBD1. Germline CDR1 and CDR2: KGHSH and LQKENI. This CDR3 region has 18 residues. V shed 4 bases and J 5 bases; nucleotides not matched to a gene: 18. This CDR3 is CASSLTDPTGTGFNEQYF. The CDR3 nucleotides are TGTGCCAGCTCACTTACCGACCCGACCGGGACAGGGTTCAACGAGCAGTACTTC.

This clone was recorded a few times. V usage is TRBV19 and J usage is TRBJ1-5, with 9 bases lining up with TRBD1. CDR1 and CDR2 from the germline V gene are LNHDA and SQIVND (reference sequence). With 3 bases clipped from V and 5 bases from J, the junction kept 17 bases outside the gene matches. CDR3 length equals 19 residues. For the CDR3, the DNA is TGTGCCAGTAGTATTTGGGGAGGATTCGGGACAGGGAGGTATCAGCCCCAGCATTTT. Protein product: CASSIWGGFGTGRYQPQHF.

The chain carries TRBV5-5 and TRBJ1-5; 9 bases map to TRBD1. The V and J ends lost 3 bases and 7 bases, in that order; junction bases with no gene match: 2. The CDR3 loop spans 13 amino acids. Per germline, CDR1 SGHKS and CDR2 YYEKEE (reference sequence). The CDR3 here is CASSWTGDQPQHF. CDR3 DNA sequence: TGTGCCAGCAGCTGGACAGGGGACCAGCCCCAGCATTTT.

The chain couples TRBV7-2 to TRBJ1-5; D is undetermined. V shed 6 bases and J shed 0 bases, with 12 bases lying between them. The length of the CDR3 is 15 residues. The V gene's germline CDR1 is SGHTA and CDR2 FQGNSA. CDR3 sequence reads: CASRSAAGSNQPQHF. DNA of the CDR3: TGTGCCAGCAGGTCCGCTGCAGGTAGCAATCAGCCCCAGCATTTT.

This rearrangement joins TRBV19 to TRBJ2-7; TRBD2 aligns across 7 bases. The length of the CDR3 is 14 residues. V lost 3 bases to trimming and J lost 2 bases; unmatched junction nucleotides: 4. Germline V lookup: CDR1 LNHDA, CDR2 SQIVND (reference sequence). CDR3 region: CASSMRSGAYEQYF. DNA for the CDR3: TGTGCCAGTAGTATGAGGAGCGGGGCCTACGAGCAGTACTTC.

The chain is built from TRBV10-2 and TRBJ2-3, with 9 bases aligning to TRBD2. Trimming at V came to 6 bases and at J to 5 bases, leaving 12 bases not matched to a gene. Looked up from germline, CDR1 is WSHSY and CDR2 is SAAADI. The CDR3 runs 16 residues. The CDR3 sequence: CASRKTGTSRKDTQYF. The CDR3 coding sequence is TGCGCCAGCAGGAAGACCGGGACTAGCAGGAAAGATACGCAGTATTTT.

The rearrangement uses TRBV7-9 and TRBJ1-2; tentative D call: TRBD1 (6 bases). Trimming took off 2 bases at V and 3 bases at J, with 7 bases between the two ends. This CDR3 comprises 13 residues. Germline V gene data show CDR1 as SEHNR and CDR2 as FQNEAQ (reference sequence). This CDR3 reads CASSLTGYYGYTF. As DNA, the CDR3 is TGTGCCAGCAGCTTAACAGGGTACTATGGCTACACCTTC.

The chain employs TRBV19 and TRBJ2-7; 7 bases agree with TRBD1. Trimming removed 6 bases from V and 4 bases from J; junction bases left unmatched: 6. Germline CDR1 is LNHDA and CDR2 is SQIVND (reference sequence). The CDR3 runs to 13 residues. CDR3: CASSAGGRYEQYF. In DNA form, the CDR3 reads TGTGCCAGTAGCGCAGGGGGTAGGTACGAGCAGTACTTC.

The gene calls are TRBV19 and TRBJ2-5, with 8 bases aligning to TRBD1. The CDR3 has 13 amino acids. J was trimmed by 7 bases and V by 8 bases; bases with no gene match: 9. CDR1 is LNHDA, CDR2 SQIVND, per germline (reference sequence). The CDR3 is CASSGGLGVTQYF. In DNA, the CDR3 is TGTGCCAGTTCAGGGGGCTTGGGTGTGACCCAGTACTTC.

This chain uses TRBV11-2 with TRBJ1-3; D is uncertain. This CDR3 has 13 residues. CDR1 and CDR2 from the germline V gene are SGHAT and FQNNGV. The germline V and J ends were trimmed by 5 bases and 4 bases, with 9 bases remaining between them. CDR3 DNA sequence: TGTGCCAGCAGCGCATCACAGGGAAACACCATATATTTT. Protein: CASSASQGNTIYF.

V gene TRBV3-1 (or the pseudogene TRBV3-2) combines with J gene TRBJ1-2; D ambiguous. Per germline, CDR1 LGHDT and CDR2 YNNKEL (reference sequence). The CDR3 totals 14 residues. Trimming pared 1 base from V and 0 bases from J, leaving 6 bases between. Here the CDR3 reads CASSQANSNYGYTF. The CDR3, as DNA: TGTGCCAGCAGCCAAGCGAACTCTAACTATGGCTACACCTTC.

The rearrangement links TRBV11-3 to TRBJ2-1, with TRBD2 as a possible D gene (5 bases). This CDR3 spans 11 amino acids. V lost 11 bases, J lost 7 bases, and 12 bases lay in between. The V gene's germline CDR1 is SGHNT and CDR2 YENEEA. The chain's CDR3 is CASRGLNEQFF. CDR3 DNA: TGTGCCTCCCGGGGTTTGAATGAGCAGTTCTTC. The entire variable domain, with the rest obtained from reference TRBV11-3 and TRBJ2-1, is as follows: EAGVVQSPRYKIIEKKQPVAFWCNPISGHNTLYWYLQNLGQGPELLIRYENEEAVDDSQLPKDRFSAERLKGVDSTLKIQPAELGDSAVYLCASRGLNEQFFGPGTRLTVL.

CDR3 amino acids: CASSPVWDSRGEQFF. The DNA for the CDR3 is TGTGCCAGCTCACCAGTTTGGGACTCCCGAGGGGAGCAGTTCTTC. J is TRBJ2-1 and V is TRBV18, with D possibly being TRBD2 (6 bases). Germline V gene data show CDR1 as KGHSH and CDR2 as LQKENI. There are 15 residues in the CDR3. The V gene lost 2 bases and the J gene lost 10 bases, with 18 bases spanning the gap.

This chain uses TRBV19 with TRBJ1-3, with 8 bases lining up with TRBD1. CDR3 length: 15 residues. With 7 bases clipped from V and 7 bases from J, the junction kept 12 bases outside the gene matches. Germline lookup yields CDR1 LNHDA and CDR2 SQIVND (reference sequence). This chain's CDR3 is CASKLDRGVLNTIYF. The CDR3 DNA is TGTGCCAGTAAACTCGACAGGGGCGTTTTGAACACCATATATTTT.

CDR3 sequence reads: CASSLASGQGARSPLHF. For the CDR3, the DNA is TGTGCCAGCAGCTTAGCGTCGGGGCAGGGGGCGCGTTCACCCCTCCACTTT. The chain couples TRBV7-6 to TRBJ1-6, with 8 positions matching TRBD1. V gave up 0 bases and J gave up 9 bases; unmatched junction bases: 10. CDR1 SGHVS and CDR2 FNYEAQ come from the germline V gene. This CDR3 is built from 17 residues. Looking up the rest from reference TRBV7-6 and TRBJ1-6 gives the full variable domain: GAGVSQSPRYKVTKRGQDVALRCDPISGHVSLYWYRQALGQGPEFLTYFNYEAQQDKSGLPNDRFSAERPEGSISTLTIQRTEQRDSAMYRCASSLASGQGARSPLHFGNGTRLTVT.

The chain carries TRBV7-9 and TRBJ2-1, with a tentative D call TRBD2 (5 bases). The CDR3 runs 15 residues. Trimming took off 7 bases at V and 0 bases at J, with 13 bases between the two ends. The germline gives CDR1 SEHNR, CDR2 FQNEAQ (reference sequence). This CDR3 reads CASTQSGSSYNEQFF. The CDR3 nucleotides read TGTGCCAGCACCCAGAGCGGCAGCTCCTACAATGAGCAGTTCTTC.